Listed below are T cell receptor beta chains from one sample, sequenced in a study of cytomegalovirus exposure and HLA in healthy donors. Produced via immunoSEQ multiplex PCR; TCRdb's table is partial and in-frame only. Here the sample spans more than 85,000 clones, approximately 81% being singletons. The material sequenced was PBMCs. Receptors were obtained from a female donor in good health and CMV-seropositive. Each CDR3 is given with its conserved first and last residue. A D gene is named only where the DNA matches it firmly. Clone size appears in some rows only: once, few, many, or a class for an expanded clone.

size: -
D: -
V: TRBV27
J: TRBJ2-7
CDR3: CASSPGTLLGEYF
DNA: TGTGCCAGCAGCCCCGGGACTCTCCTGGGGGAGTACTTC

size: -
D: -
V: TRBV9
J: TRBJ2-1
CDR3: CASSVEGLSYNEQFF
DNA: TGTGCCAGCAGCGTAGAAGGACTCTCCTACAATGAGCAGTTCTTC

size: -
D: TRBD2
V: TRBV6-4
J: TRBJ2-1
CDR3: CASSREPGLASNEQFF
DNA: TGTGCCAGCAGTAGAGAACCGGGACTAGCGTCCAATGAGCAGTTCTTC

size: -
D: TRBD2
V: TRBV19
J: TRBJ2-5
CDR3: CATSGSIQETQYF
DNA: TGTGCCACAAGCGGGAGCATTCAAGAGACCCAGTACTTC

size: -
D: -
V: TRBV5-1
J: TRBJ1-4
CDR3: CASSLGEGGEKLFF
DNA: TGCGCCAGCAGCTTAGGTGAGGGCGGTGAAAAACTGTTTTTT

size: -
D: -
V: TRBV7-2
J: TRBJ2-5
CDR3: CASSPRGGTQYF
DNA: TGTGCCAGCAGCCCCCGAGGGGGGACCCAGTACTTC

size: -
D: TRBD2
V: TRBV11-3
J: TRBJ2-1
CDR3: CASSPSGRYNEQFF
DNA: TGTGCCAGCAGCCCTAGCGGCCGTTACAATGAGCAGTTCTTC

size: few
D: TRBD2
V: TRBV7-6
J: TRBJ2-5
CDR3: CASSSLAGGETQYF
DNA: TGTGCCAGCAGTTCACTAGCGGGAGGAGAGACCCAGTACTTC

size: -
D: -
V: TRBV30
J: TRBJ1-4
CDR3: CAWSVKGTNEKLFF
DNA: TGTGCCTGGAGTGTAAAGGGGACTAATGAAAAACTGTTTTTT

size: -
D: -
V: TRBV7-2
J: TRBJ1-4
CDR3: CASSSSTGSYYGKLFF
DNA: TGTGCCAGCAGCTCCAGCACGGGATCCTACTATGGAAAACTGTTTTTT

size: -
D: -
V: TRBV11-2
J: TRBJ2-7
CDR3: CASSWRLPTPGLTYEQYF
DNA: TGTGCCAGCAGCTGGAGACTTCCCACGCCGGGACTCACCTACGAGCAGTACTTC

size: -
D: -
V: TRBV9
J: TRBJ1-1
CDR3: CASSVGAGLTEAFF
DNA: TGTGCCAGCAGCGTAGGGGCAGGGCTGACTGAAGCTTTCTTT

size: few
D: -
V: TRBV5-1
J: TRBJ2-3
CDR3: CASSLGGTGTDTQYF
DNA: TGCGCCAGCAGCTTGGGCGGGACAGGCACAGATACGCAGTATTTT

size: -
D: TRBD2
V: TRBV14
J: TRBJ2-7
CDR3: CASSQKSTSGVYEQYF
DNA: TGTGCCAGCAGCCAAAAGAGTACTAGCGGGGTCTACGAGCAGTACTTC

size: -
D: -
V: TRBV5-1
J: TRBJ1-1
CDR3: CASSLLGNTEAFF
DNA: TGCGCCAGCAGCTTGCTCGGGAACACTGAAGCTTTCTTT

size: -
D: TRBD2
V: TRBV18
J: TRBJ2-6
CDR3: CASSLPGGLAGSGANGLTF
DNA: TGTGCCAGCTCACTCCCCGGTGGGCTAGCGGGTTCTGGGGCCAACGGCCTGACTTTC

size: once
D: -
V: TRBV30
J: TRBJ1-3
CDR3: CACLGDTGNTIYF
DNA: TGTGCCTGTCTTGGGGACACTGGAAACACCATATATTTT

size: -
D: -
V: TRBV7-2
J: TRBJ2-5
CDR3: CASSLSRRGETQYF
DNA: TGTGCCAGCAGCTTATCGCGACGGGGGGAGACCCAGTACTTC

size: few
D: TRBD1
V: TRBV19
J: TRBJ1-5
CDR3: CASSDRMNQPQHF
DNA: TGTGCCAGTTCGGACAGGATGAATCAGCCCCAGCATTTT

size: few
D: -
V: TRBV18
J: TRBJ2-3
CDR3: CASSLLTDTQYF
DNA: TGTGCCAGCTCACTTTTAACAGATACGCAGTATTTT